These 4 T cell receptor beta chains were sequenced from one sample in a study of shared clonotypes between healthy human individuals. Generated by immunoSEQ multiplex PCR, the TCRdb table keeps only in-frame clones and is missing some. The repertoire has millions of clones, approximately 95% of them found once; the top ten carry under 0.45%. The sequencing input was naive CD4+ T cells from PBMCs. As for subset: CD45RA+ positively selected. These receptors originate from a man aged 18 to 30 in good health. Some clones in this sample may be carry-over from other donors' samples.

This clone was seen just once. This chain connects TRBV28 to TRBJ1-5, with D perhaps matching TRBD1 (5 bases). Germline CDR1 reads MDHEN; CDR2 reads SYDVKM. The CDR3 is made up of 15 amino acids. V was cut by 7 bases and J by 2 bases, with 15 bases left in between. CDR3 DNA sequence: TGTGCCAGCAACCCCGGGGGGGAGGGCAATCAGCCCCAGCATTTT. It encodes CASNPGGEGNQPQHF.

To note about this clone: Other nucleotide sequences from this sample produce the same CDR3. The chain links TRBV9 to TRBJ1-1; D remains unclear. CDR1 and CDR2 (germline): SGDLS, YYNGEE. There are 13 residues in the CDR3. The V end lost 2 bases, the J end lost 1 base, and 6 bases lay between the germline ends. The CDR3, as DNA: TGTGCCAGCAGCGTGCTCGAGAACACTGAAGCTTTCTTT. This translates into CASSVLENTEAFF.

This chain uses TRBV5-4 with TRBJ2-5, with no clear D. V gave up 1 base and J gave up 1 base, with 5 bases separating them. The CDR3 runs to 13 residues. Germline CDR1 and CDR2: SGHNT and YYREEE (reference sequence). CDR3 sequence (DNA): TGTGCCAGCAGCTTGCCCAGCCAAGAGACCCAGTACTTC. This translates into CASSLPSQETQYF.

Note on this clone: It is unclear where the CDR3 begins or ends on the DNA, so no DNA is shown, and the CDR3 is as TCRdb lists it. The chain combines TRBV28 with TRBJ2-7; the table's D call TRBD2 went unverified against the DNA. Inclusive of both ends, the CDR3 amounts to 14 amino acids. CDR1 and CDR2 (germline): MDHEN, SYDVKM. The CDR3 sequence: CASSSSDGRYEQYF.